These 27 T cell receptor beta chains were sequenced from one sample in a study of shared clonotypes between healthy human individuals. CD45RO-negative cells were positively selected for CCR7, leaving out terminally differentiated effector memory CD45RA+ cells. Clones were read by immunoSEQ multiplex PCR, and TCRdb kept only the in-frame ones, dropping some. The sample holds over 2,000,000 clones; just over 90% are singletons and the top ten take roughly 1.7%. Sequencing was done on a sample of naive CD8+ T cells from PBMCs. All receptors derive from a man aged 18 to 29 in good health. Some clones in this sample may be carry-over from other donors' samples.

The chain combines TRBV19 with TRBJ2-7; possible D gene TRBD1, 6 bases. The CDR3 is made up of 12 amino acids. Germline V lookup: CDR1 LNHDA, CDR2 SQIVND (reference sequence). V lost 5 bases and J 5 bases, leaving 10 bases between the germline ends. CDR3 residues: CASSLTGHEQYF. CDR3 DNA: TGTGCCAGTAGTTTAACAGGGCACGAGCAGTACTTC.

The chain employs TRBV5-1 and TRBJ2-7; D gene uncertain. This CDR3 comprises 13 residues. CDR1 and CDR2 from the germline V gene are SGHRS and YFSETQ. Trimming shortened V by 4 bases and J by 7 bases, and 15 bases separated the two germline ends. CDR3 sequence (DNA): TGCGCCAGCAGCCTCCGGGCGACTGAGGAGCAGTACTTC. This encodes CASSLRATEEQYF. The whole variable domain, remainder taken from reference TRBV5-1 and TRBJ2-7, is KAGVTQTPRYLIKTRGQQVTLSCSPISGHRSVSWYQQTPGQGLQFLFEYFSETQRNKGNFPGRFSGRQFSNSRSEMNVSTLELGDSALYLCASSLRATEEQYFGPGTRLTVT.

The rearrangement joins TRBV13 to TRBJ2-5; 11 bases fit TRBD2. CDR3 length: 14 residues. After removal of 7 bases from V and 5 bases from J, the junction contained 6 bases not matched to a gene. Looked up from germline, CDR1 is PRHDT and CDR2 is FYEKMQ (reference sequence). The CDR3 region is CASMTSGIPETQYF. CDR3 coding DNA: TGTGCCAGCATGACTAGCGGGATCCCCGAGACCCAGTACTTC.

The V call is TRBV7-8, the J call TRBJ2-5; D might be TRBD2 (6 bases). Trimming removed 4 bases at V and 7 bases at J, with 19 bases between. Germline-derived CDR1 and CDR2 are SGHVS and FQNEAQ. The CDR3 runs 15 residues. DNA for the CDR3: TGTGCCAGCAGCTATACCCGGGGGAGTTCGGTGACCCAGTACTTC. It is translated as CASSYTRGSSVTQYF. Full variable domain (missing parts from reference TRBV7-8 and TRBJ2-5): GAGVSQSPRYKVAKRGQDVALRCDPISGHVSLFWYQQALGQGPEFLTYFQNEAQLDKSGLPSDRFFAERPEGSVSTLKIQRTQQEDSAVYLCASSYTRGSSVTQYFGPGTRLLVL.

This clone is a singleton in its sample. The rearrangement links TRBV4-2 to TRBJ1-1; TRBD1 matches at 10 bases. Unmatched junction bases numbered 9, after V lost 2 bases and J lost 3 bases. CDR3 size: 17 residues. Germline V gene lookup returns CDR1 LGHNA and CDR2 YNFKEQ. The CDR3 DNA is TGTGCCAGCAGCCAAACCTTGGGACAGGGGATGTACACTGAAGCTTTCTTT. It codes for CASSQTLGQGMYTEAFF.

This clone was recorded a few times. V is TRBV5-8 and J is TRBJ1-5; D is possibly TRBD1 (6 bases). Germline CDR1 and CDR2: SGHTS and YDEGEE. The CDR3 runs 15 residues. Trimming stripped 2 bases from V and 6 bases from J, with 15 bases between. For the CDR3, the DNA is TGTGCCAGCAGCTTCGGACAGACTAGAAGTCAGCCCCAGCATTTT. Translation gives CASSFGQTRSQPQHF.

The chain carries TRBV27 and TRBJ2-7, with D maybe TRBD2 (5 bases). This CDR3 has 14 amino acids. Germline assignment: CDR1 MNHEY and CDR2 SMNVEV (reference sequence). Trimming shortened V by 3 bases and J by 2 bases, and 11 bases separated the two germline ends. The DNA of the CDR3 is TGTGCCAGCAGTTTCGTCGGGAAACCCTACGAGCAGTACTTC. Protein: CASSFVGKPYEQYF.

CDR3 sequence reads: CASSLWVVSPAGYGYTF. The CDR3 DNA follows: TGTGCCAGCAGCTTGTGGGTGGTCAGCCCGGCTGGCTATGGCTACACCTTC. This chain uses TRBV5-6 with TRBJ1-2, with D unclear. V was trimmed by 1 base and J by 4 bases, leaving 20 bases between them. This CDR3 has 17 amino acids. The germline V gene has CDR1 SGHDT and CDR2 YYEEEE.

The chain carries TRBV7-2 and TRBJ2-5, with 9 nucleotides matching TRBD2. The CDR3 is 17 residues long. CDR1 and CDR2 (germline): SGHTA, FQGNSA. J was trimmed by 5 bases and V by 1 base; bases with no gene match: 11. The CDR3 DNA reads TGTGCCAGCAGCTTAGGTGTTGGGCTAGCGGGATTGGAGACCCAGTACTTC. Translated, it gives CASSLGVGLAGLETQYF.

CDR3 nucleotide sequence: TGTGCCAGCAGTGACACACCTGACAGTTCCGGGGAGCTGTTTTTT. It codes for CASSDTPDSSGELFF. This sequence joins TRBV6-4 and TRBJ2-2; D possibly corresponds to TRBD1 (5 bases). This CDR3 spans 15 amino acids. The germline gives CDR1 MRHNA, CDR2 SNTAGT. V lost 2 bases to trimming and J lost 6 bases, with 13 bases between them.

The chain uses TRBV9 and TRBJ2-3; possible D gene TRBD1, 5 bases. Germline V CDR1 and CDR2: SGDLS, YYNGEE. V was cut by 3 bases and J by 1 base, with 9 bases left in between. The CDR3 length is 14 residues. In nucleotides, the CDR3 is TGTGCCAGCAGCGCAGGGCCGGGCACAGATACGCAGTATTTT. Encoded protein: CASSAGPGTDTQYF.

This clone has only a few counts. Here the CDR3 reads CASSQGNEQFF. CDR3 coding DNA: TGTGCCAGCAGCCAGGGTAATGAGCAGTTCTTC. The V gene is TRBV27, the J gene TRBJ2-1; D may be TRBD1 (5 bases). Germline-derived CDR1 and CDR2 are MNHEY and SMNVEV (reference sequence). CDR3 size: 11 residues. Trimming removed 6 bases from V and 7 bases from J, with 7 bases in between.

This chain links TRBV5-4 with TRBJ2-1; D is unresolved. Germline V CDR1 and CDR2: SGHNT, YYREEE (reference sequence). CDR3 length equals 15 residues. Between the trimmed V and J ends, which lost 3 bases and 0 bases, there was a span of 10 bases. DNA for the CDR3: TGTGCCAGCAGCTCGGGCGGTAACTCCTACAATGAGCAGTTCTTC. Encoded protein: CASSSGGNSYNEQFF.

This clone showed up just once. The gene calls are TRBV6-4 and TRBJ2-7; 7 nucleotides match TRBD1. The CDR3 extends over 15 amino acids. The germline CDR1 and CDR2 sequences are MRHNA and SNTAGT. Trimming took 5 bases from V and 2 from J; bases not matched to a gene: 9. Written as DNA, the CDR3 is TGTGCCAGCAGTACGACCGGGACAGCGGCCTACGAGCAGTACTTC. Amino acids: CASSTTGTAAYEQYF.

This chain connects TRBV7-9 to TRBJ2-1, with TRBD2 matching 14 bases. V shed 5 bases and J 10 bases; nucleotides not matched to a gene: 10. Germline V gene sequence: CDR1 SEHNR, CDR2 FQNEAQ (reference sequence). CDR3 length: 16 residues. The CDR3 here is CASSTETSGRAKEQFF. CDR3 nucleotides: TGTGCCAGCAGCACGGAGACTAGCGGGAGGGCGAAGGAGCAGTTCTTC.

The genes are TRBV7-3 and TRBJ1-5; 7 bases are a match to TRBD1. With V trimmed by 4 bases and J by 2 bases, 5 bases remained unmatched. The CDR3 consists of 15 residues. Germline CDR1 SGHTA, CDR2 FQGTGA. CDR3 protein: CASSSSGGGNQPQHF. CDR3 nucleotides: TGTGCCAGCAGCTCCTCAGGGGGGGGCAATCAGCCCCAGCATTTT. The variable domain in full, completed from reference TRBV7-3 and TRBJ1-5, reads GAGVSQTPSNKVTEKGKYVELRCDPISGHTALYWYRQSLGQGPEFLIYFQGTGAADDSGLPNDRFFAVRPEGSVSTLKIQRTERGDSAVYLCASSSSGGGNQPQHFGDGTRLSIL.

This clone appeared a few times. The rearrangement uses TRBV6-4 and TRBJ2-1; 8 bases agree with TRBD1. The germline V gene has CDR1 MRHNA and CDR2 SNTAGT. J was trimmed by 6 bases and V by 2 bases; bases with no gene match: 3. This CDR3 spans 14 amino acids. This CDR3 is CASSDTTGGNEQFF. CDR3 coding DNA: TGTGCCAGCAGTGACACAACAGGGGGCAATGAGCAGTTCTTC.

V and J are TRBV4-1 and TRBJ2-7; TRBD1 aligns across 7 bases. This CDR3 has 15 amino acids. With V trimmed by 0 bases and J by 5 bases, 7 bases remained unmatched. Germline assignment: CDR1 MGHRA and CDR2 YSYEKL. CDR3 coding DNA: TGCGCCAGCAGCCAAGAACAGGGGTGGTACAACGAGCAGTACTTC. Its translation is CASSQEQGWYNEQYF.

The J gene is TRBJ2-3, the V gene TRBV7-9; D is unclear. V was clipped by 1 base and J by 2 bases, with 10 bases between them. The CDR3 runs 15 residues. Germline lookup yields CDR1 SEHNR and CDR2 FQNEAQ (reference sequence). This CDR3 is CASSLGTSATDTQYF. CDR3 nucleotides: TGTGCCAGCAGCTTAGGCACCTCCGCCACAGATACGCAGTATTTT. Full variable domain (outside the CDR3, taken from reference TRBV7-9 and TRBJ2-3): DTGVSQNPRHKITKRGQNVTFRCDPISEHNRLYWYRQTLGQGPEFLTYFQNEAQLEKSRLLSDRFSAERPKGSFSTLEIQRTEQGDSAMYLCASSLGTSATDTQYFGPGTRLTVL.

This clone came up once. V and J are TRBV4-1 and TRBJ1-5; TRBD1 agrees at 8 bases. The length of the CDR3 is 19 residues. Germline CDR1 and CDR2: MGHRA and YSYEKL. Trimming removed 0 bases from V and 1 base from J; junction bases left unmatched: 11. CDR3 sequence (DNA): TGCGCCAGCAGCCAAGATCCACACCGACAGGGGTTGAGCAATCAGCCCCAGCATTTT. Amino acid sequence: CASSQDPHRQGLSNQPQHF.

The rearrangement links TRBV4-1 to TRBJ2-1; D gene ambiguous. Trimming stripped 0 bases from V and 9 bases from J, with 9 bases between. The CDR3 spans 13 residues. Germline-derived CDR1 and CDR2 are MGHRA and YSYEKL. The chain's CDR3 is CASSQDSRGEQFF. The CDR3 coding sequence is TGCGCCAGCAGCCAAGATTCTCGTGGTGAGCAGTTCTTC.

The chain couples TRBV15 to TRBJ2-1, with D perhaps TRBD1 or TRBD2 (5 bases each). Trimming removed 0 bases from V and 7 bases from J, with 13 bases in between. The CDR3 spans 15 residues. In germline, CDR1 is LNHNV, CDR2 YYDKDF (reference sequence). CDR3 sequence (DNA): TGTGCCACCAGCAGAGATGGGACCGACTTAAATGAGCAGTTCTTC. Protein product: CATSRDGTDLNEQFF. Drawing the rest from reference TRBV15 and TRBJ2-1, the complete variable domain is DAMVIQNPRYQVTQFGKPVTLSCSQTLNHNVMYWYQQKSSQAPKLLFHYYDKDFNNEADTPDNFQSRRPNTSFCFLDIRSPGLGDTAMYLCATSRDGTDLNEQFFGPGTRLTVL.

V and J are TRBV5-4 and TRBJ2-1, with 11 bases fitting TRBD2. The V and J ends lost 1 base and 0 bases, in that order; junction bases with no gene match: 12. The CDR3 length is 20 residues. The V gene's germline CDR1 is SGHNT and CDR2 YYREEE (reference sequence). CDR3 sequence: CASSLLPGLAEDASYNEQFF. The CDR3 DNA reads as TGTGCCAGCAGCTTGTTGCCGGGACTAGCGGAGGACGCCTCCTACAATGAGCAGTTCTTC.

The rearrangement uses TRBV6-6 and TRBJ1-3; D remains ambiguous. Germline assignment: CDR1 MNHNY and CDR2 SVGAGI (reference sequence). The CDR3 spans 16 residues. Trimming took off 2 bases at V and 2 bases at J, with 13 bases between the two ends. This CDR3 is CASSYEKGWAGNTIYF. In nucleotides, the CDR3 is TGTGCCAGCAGTTACGAGAAGGGCTGGGCTGGAAACACCATATATTTT.

The CDR3 sequence: CASSPGAVPHLNYGYTF. CDR3 sequence (DNA): TGTGCCAGCAGCCCAGGGGCAGTTCCCCATCTAAACTATGGCTACACCTTC. The J gene is TRBJ1-2, the V gene TRBV11-2, with D possibly being TRBD1 (6 bases). CDR1 and CDR2 (germline): SGHAT, FQNNGV. Trimming removed 5 bases at V and 2 bases at J, with 21 bases between. The CDR3 spans 17 residues.

The chain carries TRBV7-8 and TRBJ1-5, with unresolved D. The CDR3 is 17 amino acids. Germline CDR1 SGHVS, CDR2 FQNEAQ. The V and J ends lost 1 base and 6 bases respectively, with 19 bases between them. This CDR3 is CASSLDQILGSGQPQHF. CDR3 DNA sequence: TGTGCCAGCAGCTTAGATCAAATTCTGGGGTCCGGTCAGCCCCAGCATTTT.

This sequence joins TRBV9 and TRBJ2-1; no clear D gene. Trimming pared 4 bases from V and 6 bases from J, leaving 8 bases between. Germline-derived CDR1 and CDR2 are SGDLS and YYNGEE. CDR3 length: 12 amino acids. CDR3 sequence reads: CASSRPGNEQFF. CDR3 bases: TGTGCCAGCAGCCGACCGGGCAATGAGCAGTTCTTC.